This record concerns one TCR beta chain sequence. There are 15 residues in the CDR3. Germline V gene lookup returns CDR1 LGHNA and CDR2 YSLEER. V gave up 3 bases and J gave up 8 bases; unmatched junction bases: 3. CD45RA-negative memory and CD45RA+ naive subsets were split from the CD4+ cells. This sample stems from a study of shared clonotypes between healthy human individuals. Some clones are missing from TCRdb's copy, which holds only in-frame ones; the method was immunoSEQ multiplex PCR. The sample lists some 2 million clones, 95% occurring once. The sequence was collected from a man between 18 and 35 years old in good health. The sequencing input was naive CD4+ T cells sorted from blood. Subset here: CD45RA+ positively selected. This chain joins TRBV4-3 and TRBJ2-1; 14 nucleotides match TRBD2. The CDR3 DNA follows: TGCGCCAGCAGCCAGGGACTAGCGGGAGAGTATGAGCAGTTCTTC. Protein product: CASSQGLAGEYEQFF.